Listed below are T cell receptor beta chains from one sample, sequenced in a study of graft-versus-host responses after intestinal transplantation. Data came from immunoSEQ multiplex PCR; TCRdb stores just in-frame clones and leaves some out. The repertoire holds fewer than 30,000 clones, roughly 87% seen once, with around a tenth in the top ten. The source material was PBMCs, sampled nearly 470 days after intestinal transplantation. The receptors originated from a human patient who received an intestinal transplant, so some T cells may come from the graft donor. Both conserved end residues are part of each CDR3. Each record gives: V gene, clone size, J gene, D gene, CDR3 protein, CDR3 DNA. D genes are given only for firm matches. The size of a clone is reported for some rows only, either as once, few or many, or as a class for expanded clones.

V: TRBV9
size: NA
J: TRBJ2-1
D: TRBD2
CDR3: CASSDSGRALDEQFF
DNA: TGTGCCAGCAGCGATAGCGGGAGGGCCCTCGATGAGCAGTTCTTC

V: TRBV7-2
size: NA
J: TRBJ2-1
D: TRBD2
CDR3: CASSLTSGRPYNEQFF
DNA: TGTGCCAGCAGCTTAACTAGCGGGAGACCCTACAATGAGCAGTTCTTC

V: TRBV28
size: NA
J: TRBJ2-1
D: NA
CDR3: CASSDRVILEQFF
DNA: TGTGCCAGCAGTGACCGGGTTATACTTGAGCAGTTCTTC

V: TRBV19
size: NA
J: TRBJ1-1
D: NA
CDR3: CASSMRVVDTEAFF
DNA: TGTGCCAGTAGTATGAGGGTTGTAGACACTGAAGCTTTCTTT

V: TRBV11-2
size: NA
J: TRBJ2-7
D: NA
CDR3: CASSLGLPYEQYF
DNA: TGTGCCAGCAGTTTAGGACTCCCCTACGAGCAGTACTTC

V: TRBV18
size: NA
J: TRBJ1-2
D: TRBD1
CDR3: CASSPLDRESMGYTF
DNA: TGTGCCAGCTCACCGCTCGACAGGGAATCGATGGGCTACACCTTC

V: TRBV4-3
size: NA
J: TRBJ2-7
D: TRBD2
CDR3: CASSQAGRGIYEQYF
DNA: TGCGCCAGCAGCCAAGCGGGGCGGGGGATCTACGAGCAGTACTTC

V: TRBV11-2
size: NA
J: TRBJ1-1
D: NA
CDR3: CASSTENTEAFF
DNA: TGTGCCAGCAGCACAGAGAACACTGAAGCTTTCTTT

V: TRBV5-5
size: few
J: TRBJ2-7
D: NA
CDR3: CASSLARTYEQYF
DNA: TGTGCCAGCAGCTTGGCCCGAACCTACGAGCAGTACTTC

V: TRBV6-5
size: NA
J: TRBJ2-7
D: TRBD1
CDR3: CASSYRDRGYEQYF
DNA: TGTGCCAGCAGTTACCGGGACAGGGGTTACGAGCAGTACTTC

V: TRBV15
size: once
J: TRBJ1-1
D: NA
CDR3: CATSRWARTNTEAFF
DNA: TGTGCCACCAGCAGATGGGCACGGACGAACACTGAAGCTTTCTTT

V: TRBV28
size: NA
J: TRBJ2-3
D: TRBD2
CDR3: CASSISGGTDTQYF
DNA: TGTGCCAGCAGTATTAGCGGGGGCACAGATACGCAGTATTTT

V: TRBV13
size: NA
J: TRBJ2-3
D: NA
CDR3: CASSLGRRTDTQYF
DNA: TGTGCCAGCAGCTTAGGACGCCGCACAGATACGCAGTATTTT

V: TRBV19
size: NA
J: TRBJ1-2
D: NA
CDR3: CASSLSGTDFYGYTF
DNA: TGTGCCAGTAGTCTTTCCGGGACGGATTTCTATGGCTACACCTTC

V: TRBV5-1
size: NA
J: TRBJ2-1
D: NA
CDR3: CASSFREEAPYNEQFF
DNA: TGCGCCAGCAGCTTCCGAGAGGAGGCCCCTTACAATGAGCAGTTCTTC

V: TRBV14
size: NA
J: TRBJ2-1
D: TRBD2
CDR3: CASSHEGLAGLNEQFF
DNA: TGTGCCAGCAGCCACGAGGGACTAGCGGGACTAAATGAGCAGTTCTTC

V: TRBV27
size: NA
J: TRBJ1-1
D: NA
CDR3: CASRLQKTTEAFF
DNA: TGTGCCAGCAGACTACAGAAAACGACTGAAGCTTTCTTT

V: TRBV19
size: NA
J: TRBJ2-7
D: NA
CDR3: CASSREDTPSSYEQYF
DNA: TGTGCCAGTAGTAGAGAGGACACCCCAAGCTCCTACGAGCAGTACTTC

V: TRBV28
size: NA
J: TRBJ2-6
D: NA
CDR3: CASSFSQAGANVLTF
DNA: TGTGCCAGCAGTTTTTCTCAGGCTGGGGCCAACGTCCTGACTTTC

V: TRBV6-1
size: NA
J: TRBJ2-7
D: NA
CDR3: CASSLRGSYEQYF
DNA: TGTGCCAGCAGTCTCCGGGGCTCCTACGAGCAGTACTTC

V: TRBV19
size: NA
J: TRBJ1-4
D: NA
CDR3: CASSIFRGSNEKLFF
DNA: TGTGCCAGTAGTATCTTCCGGGGTTCTAATGAAAAACTGTTTTTT

V: TRBV27
size: NA
J: TRBJ1-5
D: NA
CDR3: CASRPLTNQPQHF
DNA: TGTGCCAGCAGGCCCCTTACCAATCAGCCCCAGCATTTT

V: TRBV6-5
size: NA
J: TRBJ1-3
D: NA
CDR3: CASSYALKADTIYF
DNA: TGTGCCAGCAGTTACGCCTTGAAGGCGGACACCATATATTTT

V: TRBV18
size: once
J: TRBJ1-3
D: NA
CDR3: CASSPPNFGNTIYF
DNA: TGTGCCAGCTCACCACCGAACTTTGGAAACACCATATATTTT

V: TRBV15
size: once
J: TRBJ1-1
D: TRBD1
CDR3: CATSRGQGGNTEAFF
DNA: TGTGCCACCAGCAGAGGCCAGGGGGGCAACACTGAAGCTTTCTTT

V: TRBV6-5
size: NA
J: TRBJ1-1
D: NA
CDR3: CASSYSSLGGTEAFF
DNA: TGTGCCAGCAGTTACAGCAGCCTCGGGGGCACTGAAGCTTTCTTT

V: TRBV29-1
size: NA
J: TRBJ1-1
D: TRBD1
CDR3: CSVEAGTGTVAFF
DNA: TGCAGCGTTGAAGCAGGGACCGGGACAGTGGCTTTCTTT

V: TRBV5-5
size: NA
J: TRBJ2-3
D: TRBD2
CDR3: CASSLARSSGSTDTQYF
DNA: TGTGCCAGCAGCTTGGCACGGTCTAGCGGTAGCACAGATACGCAGTATTTT